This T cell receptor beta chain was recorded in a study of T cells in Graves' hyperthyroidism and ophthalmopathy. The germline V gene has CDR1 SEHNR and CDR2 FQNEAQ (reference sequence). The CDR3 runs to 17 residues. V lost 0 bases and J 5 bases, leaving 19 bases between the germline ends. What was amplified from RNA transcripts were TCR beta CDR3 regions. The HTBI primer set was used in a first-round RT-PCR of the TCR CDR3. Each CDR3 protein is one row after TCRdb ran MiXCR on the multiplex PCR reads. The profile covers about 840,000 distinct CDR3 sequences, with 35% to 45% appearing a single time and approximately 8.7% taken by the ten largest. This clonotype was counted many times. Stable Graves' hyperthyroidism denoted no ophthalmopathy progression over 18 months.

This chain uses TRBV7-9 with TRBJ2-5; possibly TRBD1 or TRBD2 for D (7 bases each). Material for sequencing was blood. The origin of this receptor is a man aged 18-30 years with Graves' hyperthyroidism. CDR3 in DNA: TGTGCCAGCAGCTTAGCGTCAGGGAGGGGGCTTGTGGAGACCCAGTACTTC. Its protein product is CASSLASGRGLVETQYF.